Listed below are T cell receptor beta chains from one sample, sequenced in a study of blood T cell repertoires in COVID-19. Sequenced by immunoSEQ multiplex PCR; TCRdb stores in-frame clones only, minus some. Among around 480,000 clones listed, around 88% were seen once. Specimen: peripheral blood. The receptor source for this set is a woman aged 45-60 years with COVID-19, enrolled during active disease. Both conserved end residues are part of each CDR3.

J	V	length	CDR3
TRBJ1-2	TRBV13	15	CASSSHRASNYGYTF
TRBJ2-7	TRBV5-4	15	CASSPTNGQYYEQYF
TRBJ2-3	TRBV3-1/TRBV3-2	15	CASSQDGTRHDTQYF
TRBJ1-1	TRBV4-1	14	CASSGTRGGTEAFF
TRBJ1-1	TRBV18	13	CASSHDKNTEAFF
TRBJ2-2	TRBV28	17	CASSLSSGTGKPGELFF
TRBJ2-7	TRBV18	19	CASSRRTSGHSTPSYEQYF
TRBJ1-4	TRBV2	12	CASRGWGEKLFF
TRBJ2-5	TRBV6-5	14	CASRRGALQETQYF
TRBJ2-1	TRBV19	16	CASSISGGGPYNEQFF
TRBJ2-1	TRBV7-3	15	CASSFPGTNYNEQFF
TRBJ2-1	TRBV10-3	14	CAIRSPPSYNEQFF
TRBJ1-2	TRBV5-1	15	CASSLDSGAGRGYTF
TRBJ1-6	TRBV28	15	CASSLTGQENSPLHF
TRBJ1-3	TRBV5-1	14	CASSSTGVGNTIYF
TRBJ2-6	TRBV7-8	18	CASSLTAGGRAGANVLTF
TRBJ2-3	TRBV6-1	14	CASSEGGSTDTQYF
TRBJ2-7	TRBV4-2	14	CASSQVVRDYEQYF
TRBJ1-4	TRBV7-6	14	CASSPGDTNEKLFF
TRBJ2-7	TRBV5-1	14	CASSSWTGSYEQYF
TRBJ1-2	TRBV18	12	CASSSDSYGYTF
TRBJ2-3	TRBV12-3/TRBV12-4	12	CASSTGPDTQYF
TRBJ1-1	TRBV3-1/TRBV3-2	15	CASSQGSTGNTEAFF
TRBJ1-1	TRBV12-3/TRBV12-4	12	CASTLTGQRVFF
TRBJ1-1	TRBV19	17	CASSIARQGSPNTEAFF
TRBJ2-3	TRBV7-9	17	CASSPSGGRGARDTQYF
TRBJ1-5	TRBV5-1	14	CASSSDRGGQPQHF
TRBJ2-3	TRBV18	19	CASSPGLAVGWTHSGTQYF
TRBJ1-5	TRBV30	13	CAWSVSGNQPQHF
TRBJ1-4	TRBV11-2	15	CASTLPVNRGEKLFF
TRBJ1-5	TRBV27	12	CASSFLTGPQHF
TRBJ1-4	TRBV19	14	CASTRGTANEKLFF